This T cell receptor (beta chain) is drawn from a study of shared clonotypes between healthy human individuals. This CDR3 comprises 12 residues. V lost 0 bases, J lost 7 bases, and 9 bases lay in between. Germline assignment: CDR1 GTSNPN and CDR2 SVGIG (reference sequence). This clone was counted between two and nine times. As yet, its antigen is unknown. Only in-frame clones appear in the TCRdb table, and some are missing; sequencing was by immunoSEQ multiplex PCR. The data contain under 700,000 clones, 90% to 95% of them singletons. Regarding the study as a whole: Sampling involved blood alone; tissue repertoires likely differ.

Only CD45RO-negative cells positively selected for CCR7 counted as naive CD8 cells, so terminally differentiated effector memory CD45RA+ cells were excluded. The chain is built from TRBV30 and TRBJ1-1; D is undetermined. Sequenced sample: naive CD8+ T cells sorted from blood. The sequence derives from a woman aged 30 to 39 in good health. CDR3 protein: CAWSVRTDEAFF. DNA for the CDR3: TGTGCCTGGAGTGTGAGGACCGATGAAGCTTTCTTT.